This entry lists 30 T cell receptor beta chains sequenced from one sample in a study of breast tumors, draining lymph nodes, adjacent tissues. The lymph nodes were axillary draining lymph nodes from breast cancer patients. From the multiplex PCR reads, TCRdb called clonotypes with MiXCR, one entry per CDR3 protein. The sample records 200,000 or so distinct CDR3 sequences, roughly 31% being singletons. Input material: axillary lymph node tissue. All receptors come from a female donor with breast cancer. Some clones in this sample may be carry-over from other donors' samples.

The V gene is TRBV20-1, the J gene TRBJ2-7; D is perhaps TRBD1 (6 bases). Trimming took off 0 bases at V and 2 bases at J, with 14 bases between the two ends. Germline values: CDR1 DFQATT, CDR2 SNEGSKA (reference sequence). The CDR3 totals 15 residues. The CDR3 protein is CSARDSTGSAYEQYF. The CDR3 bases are TGCAGTGCTAGAGATAGCACAGGGTCCGCCTACGAGCAGTACTTC.

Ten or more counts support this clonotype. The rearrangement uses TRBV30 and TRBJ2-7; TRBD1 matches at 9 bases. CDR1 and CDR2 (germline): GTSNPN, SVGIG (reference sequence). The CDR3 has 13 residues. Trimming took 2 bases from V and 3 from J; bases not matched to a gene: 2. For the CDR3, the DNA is TGTGCCTGGAGTCGGACAGGGGTCTACGAGCAGTACTTC. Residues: CAWSRTGVYEQYF.

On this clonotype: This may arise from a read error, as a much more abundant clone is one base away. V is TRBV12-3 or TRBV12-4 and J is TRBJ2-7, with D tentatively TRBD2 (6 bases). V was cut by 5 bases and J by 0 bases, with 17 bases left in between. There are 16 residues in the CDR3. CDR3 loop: CASSDTLGGASYEQYF. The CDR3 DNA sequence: TGTGCCAGCAGTGACACCCTCGGGGGAGCCTCCTACGAGCAGTACTTC.

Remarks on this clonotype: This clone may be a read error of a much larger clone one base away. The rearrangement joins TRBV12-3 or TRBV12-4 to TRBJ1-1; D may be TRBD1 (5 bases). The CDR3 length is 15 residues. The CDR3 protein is CASSLRRTPNTEASF. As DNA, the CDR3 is TGTGCCAGCAGTTTACGTAGGACACCCAACACTGAAGCTTCCTTT.

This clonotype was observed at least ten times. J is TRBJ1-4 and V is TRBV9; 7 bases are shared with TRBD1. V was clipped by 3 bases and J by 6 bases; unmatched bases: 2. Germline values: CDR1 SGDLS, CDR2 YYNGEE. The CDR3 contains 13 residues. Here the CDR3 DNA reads TGTGCCAGCAGCGCTGACAGGGATGAAAAACTGTTTTTT. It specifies CASSADRDEKLFF.

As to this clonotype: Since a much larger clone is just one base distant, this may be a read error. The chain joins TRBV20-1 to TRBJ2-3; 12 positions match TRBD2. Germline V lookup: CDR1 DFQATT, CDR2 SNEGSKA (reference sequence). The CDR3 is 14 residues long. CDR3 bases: TGCAGCCACTCGACTAGCGGGAGAACAGCTACGCAGTATTTT. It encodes CSHSTSGRTATQYF.

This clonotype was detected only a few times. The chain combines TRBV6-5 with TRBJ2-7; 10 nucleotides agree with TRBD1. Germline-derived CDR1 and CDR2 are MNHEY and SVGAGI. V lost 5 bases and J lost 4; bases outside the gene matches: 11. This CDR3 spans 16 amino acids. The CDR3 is CASSHGDRGLGYEQYF. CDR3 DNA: TGTGCCAGCAGTCACGGTGACAGGGGGCTGGGGTACGAGCAGTACTTC.

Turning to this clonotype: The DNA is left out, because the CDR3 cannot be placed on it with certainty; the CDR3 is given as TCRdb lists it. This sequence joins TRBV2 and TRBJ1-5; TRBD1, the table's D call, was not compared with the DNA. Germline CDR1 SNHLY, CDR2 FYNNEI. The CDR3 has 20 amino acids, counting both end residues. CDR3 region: CASSESSRYNEQFFGQPQHF.

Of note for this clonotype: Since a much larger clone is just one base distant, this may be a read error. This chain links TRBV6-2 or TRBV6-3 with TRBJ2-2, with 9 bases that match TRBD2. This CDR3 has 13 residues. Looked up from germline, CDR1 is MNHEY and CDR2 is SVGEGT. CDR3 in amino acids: CASSEREAGELLF. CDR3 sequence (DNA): TGTGCCAGCAGTGAGCGGGAGGCCGGGGAGCTGCTTTTT.

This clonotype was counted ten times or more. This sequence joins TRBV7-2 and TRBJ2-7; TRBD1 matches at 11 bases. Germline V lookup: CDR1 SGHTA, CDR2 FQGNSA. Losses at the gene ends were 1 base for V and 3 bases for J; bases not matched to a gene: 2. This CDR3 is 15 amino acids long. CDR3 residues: CASSLGGTGGYEQYF. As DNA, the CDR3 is TGTGCCAGCAGCTTAGGGGGGACAGGGGGCTACGAGCAGTACTTC.

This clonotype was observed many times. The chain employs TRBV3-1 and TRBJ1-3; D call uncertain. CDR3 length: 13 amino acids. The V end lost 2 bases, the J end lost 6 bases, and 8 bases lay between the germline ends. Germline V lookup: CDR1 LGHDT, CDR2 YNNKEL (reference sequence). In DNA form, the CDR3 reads TGTGCCAGCAGCCAAACTAACTTAAACACCATATATTTT. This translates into CASSQTNLNTIYF.

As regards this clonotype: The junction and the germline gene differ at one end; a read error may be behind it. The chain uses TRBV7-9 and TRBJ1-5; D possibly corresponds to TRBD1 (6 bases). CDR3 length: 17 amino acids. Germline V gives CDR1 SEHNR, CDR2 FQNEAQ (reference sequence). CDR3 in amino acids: CASSLATGMVSNQPQHF. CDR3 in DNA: TGTGCCAGCAGCCTAGCTACAGGGATGGTTAGCAATCAGCCCCAGCATTTT.

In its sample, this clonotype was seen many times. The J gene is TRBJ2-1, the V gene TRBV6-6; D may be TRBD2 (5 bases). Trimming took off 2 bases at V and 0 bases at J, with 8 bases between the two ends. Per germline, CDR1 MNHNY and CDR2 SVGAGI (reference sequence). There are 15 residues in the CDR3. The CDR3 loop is CASSYGESSYNEQFF. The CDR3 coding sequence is TGTGCCAGCAGTTACGGGGAGAGCTCCTACAATGAGCAGTTCTTC.

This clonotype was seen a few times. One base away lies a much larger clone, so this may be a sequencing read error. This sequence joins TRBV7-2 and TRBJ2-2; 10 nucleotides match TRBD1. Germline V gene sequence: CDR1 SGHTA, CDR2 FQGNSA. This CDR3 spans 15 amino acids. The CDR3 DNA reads TGTGCCAGCAGCTTAATGGGACAGGGGTCCGGGGAGCTGCTTTTT. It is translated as CASSLMGQGSGELLF.

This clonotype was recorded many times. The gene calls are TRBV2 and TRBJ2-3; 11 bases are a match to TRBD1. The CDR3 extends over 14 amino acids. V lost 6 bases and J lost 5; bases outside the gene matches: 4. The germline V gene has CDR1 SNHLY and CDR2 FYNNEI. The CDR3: CASSGQGAGDTQYF. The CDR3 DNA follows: TGTGCCAGCAGCGGACAGGGGGCTGGAGATACGCAGTATTTT.

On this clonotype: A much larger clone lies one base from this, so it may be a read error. CDR3 region: CASSLSAGASYEQHF. Here the CDR3 DNA reads TGCGCCAGCAGCTTGTCCGCGGGTGCATCCTACGAGCAGCACTTC. This chain joins TRBV5-1 and TRBJ2-7; D possibly corresponds to TRBD2 (5 bases). The CDR3 has 15 amino acids. Germline-derived CDR1 and CDR2 are SGHRS and YFSETQ.

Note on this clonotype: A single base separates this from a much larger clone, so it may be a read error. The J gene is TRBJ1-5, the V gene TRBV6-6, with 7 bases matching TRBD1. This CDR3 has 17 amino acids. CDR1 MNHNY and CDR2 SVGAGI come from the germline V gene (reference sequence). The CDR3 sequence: CASSYPRGGGGNRPQHF. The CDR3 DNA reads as TGTGCCAGCAGTTACCCCAGGGGGGGTGGTGGCAATCGGCCCCAGCATTTT.

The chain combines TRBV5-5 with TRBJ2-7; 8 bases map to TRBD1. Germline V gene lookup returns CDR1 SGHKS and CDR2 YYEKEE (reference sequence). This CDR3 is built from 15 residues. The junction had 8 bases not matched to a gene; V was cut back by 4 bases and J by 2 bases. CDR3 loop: CASSDPGTGTYEQYF. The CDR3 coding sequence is TGTGCCAGCAGCGATCCCGGGACAGGCACCTACGAGCAGTACTTC. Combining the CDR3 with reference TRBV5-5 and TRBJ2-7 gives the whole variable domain DAGVTQSPTHLIKTRGQQVTLRCSPISGHKSVSWYQQVLGQGPQFIFQYYEKEERGRGNFPDRFSARQFPNYSSELNVNALLLGDSALYLCASSDPGTGTYEQYFGPGTRLTVT.

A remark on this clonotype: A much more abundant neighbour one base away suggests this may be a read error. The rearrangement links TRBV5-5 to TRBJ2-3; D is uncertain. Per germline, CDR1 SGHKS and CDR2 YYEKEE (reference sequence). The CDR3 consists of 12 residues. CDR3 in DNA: TGTGCCAGCAGCTTGGGGGAACCCACTCGGGATTTT. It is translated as CASSLGEPTRDF.

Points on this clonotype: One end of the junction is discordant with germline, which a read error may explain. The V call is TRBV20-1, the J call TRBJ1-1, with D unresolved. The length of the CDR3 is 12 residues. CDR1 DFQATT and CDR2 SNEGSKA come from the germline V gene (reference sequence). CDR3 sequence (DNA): TGCGGTGCTACACCCCGTGGGGCTGAAGCTTTCTTT. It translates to CGATPRGAEAFF.

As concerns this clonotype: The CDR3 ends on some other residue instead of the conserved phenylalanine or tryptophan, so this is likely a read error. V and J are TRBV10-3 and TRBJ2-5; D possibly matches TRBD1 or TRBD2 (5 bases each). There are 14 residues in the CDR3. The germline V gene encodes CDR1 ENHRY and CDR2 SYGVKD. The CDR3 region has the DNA TGCGCCACCAGCTCCGGGACCTCCCAAGAGACCCAGTACTCC. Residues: CATSSGTSQETQYS.

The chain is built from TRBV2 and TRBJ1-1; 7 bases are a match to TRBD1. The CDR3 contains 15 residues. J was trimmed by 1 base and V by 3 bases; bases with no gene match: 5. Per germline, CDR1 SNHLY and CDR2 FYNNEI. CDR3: CASSERGQQNTEAFF. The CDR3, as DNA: TGTGCCAGCAGTGAGAGGGGGCAGCAGAACACTGAAGCTTTCTTT.

CDR3 region: CSVEEGTGKGEQYF. The DNA of the CDR3 is TGCAGCGTTGAAGAAGGGACAGGGAAGGGCGAGCAGTACTTC. This chain uses TRBV29-1 with TRBJ2-7, with 9 bases that match TRBD1. The V gene's germline CDR1 is SQVTM and CDR2 ANQGSEA. V shed 0 bases, J shed 6 bases, and the junction held 6 bases outside the gene matches. The CDR3 sequence is 14 residues long.

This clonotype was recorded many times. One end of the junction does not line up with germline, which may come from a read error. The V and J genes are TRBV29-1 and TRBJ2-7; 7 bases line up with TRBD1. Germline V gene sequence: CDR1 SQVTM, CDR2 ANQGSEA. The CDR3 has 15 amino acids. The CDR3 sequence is CSVKDQPQGPMKQYF. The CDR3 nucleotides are TGCAGCGTTAAAGATCAACCACAGGGGCCTATGAAGCAGTACTTC.

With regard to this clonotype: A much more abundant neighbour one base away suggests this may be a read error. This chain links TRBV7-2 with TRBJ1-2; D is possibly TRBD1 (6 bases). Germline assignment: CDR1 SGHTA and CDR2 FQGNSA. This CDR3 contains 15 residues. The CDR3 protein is CASSFGGASGYGYPF. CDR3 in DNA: TGTGCCAGCAGCTTTGGGGGGGCGTCGGGCTATGGCTACCCCTTC.

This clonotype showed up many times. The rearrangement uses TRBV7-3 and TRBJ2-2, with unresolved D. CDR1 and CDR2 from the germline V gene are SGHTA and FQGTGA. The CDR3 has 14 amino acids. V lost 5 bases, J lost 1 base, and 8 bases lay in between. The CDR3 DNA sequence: TGTGCCAGCAGCCGCCTCCTGAACACCGGGGAGCTGTTTTTT. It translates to CASSRLLNTGELFF.

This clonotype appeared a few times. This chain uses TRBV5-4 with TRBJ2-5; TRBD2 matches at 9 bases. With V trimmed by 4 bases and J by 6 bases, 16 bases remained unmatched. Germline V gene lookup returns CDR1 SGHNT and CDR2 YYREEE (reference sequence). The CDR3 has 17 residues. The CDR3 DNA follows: TGTGCCAGCAGCCAGGCAGAACCAGCGGGGGGTGTTAAGACCCAGTACTTC. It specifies CASSQAEPAGGVKTQYF.

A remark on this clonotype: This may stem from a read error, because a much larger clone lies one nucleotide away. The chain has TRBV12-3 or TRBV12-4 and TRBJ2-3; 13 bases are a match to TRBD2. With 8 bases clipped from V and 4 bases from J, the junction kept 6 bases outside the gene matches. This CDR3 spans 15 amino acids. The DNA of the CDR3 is TGTGCCAGCGGAAACACTAGCGGGAGGGCAGATACGCAGTATTTT. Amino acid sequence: CASGNTSGRADTQYF.

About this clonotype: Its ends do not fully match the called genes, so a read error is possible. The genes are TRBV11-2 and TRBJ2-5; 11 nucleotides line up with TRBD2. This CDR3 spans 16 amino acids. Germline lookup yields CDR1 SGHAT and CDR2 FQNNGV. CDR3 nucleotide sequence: TGTGCCAGCAGCTTTGGTAGCGGGGGGGGTCAAGAGGCCCAGTACTTC. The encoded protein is CASSFGSGGGQEAQYF. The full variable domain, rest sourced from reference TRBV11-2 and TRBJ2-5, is EAGVAQSPRYKIIEKRQSVAFWCNPISGHATLYWYQQILGQGPKLLIQFQNNGVVDDSQLPKDRFSAERLKGVDSTLKIQPAKLEDSAVYLCASSFGSGGGQEAQYFGPGTRLLVL.

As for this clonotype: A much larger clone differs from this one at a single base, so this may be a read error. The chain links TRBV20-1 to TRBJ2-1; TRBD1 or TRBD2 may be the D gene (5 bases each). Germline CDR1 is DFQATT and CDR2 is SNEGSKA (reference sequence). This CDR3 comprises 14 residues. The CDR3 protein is CSAGTPSSYTEQFF. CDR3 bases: TGCAGTGCTGGGACCCCTAGCTCCTACACTGAGCAGTTCTTC.